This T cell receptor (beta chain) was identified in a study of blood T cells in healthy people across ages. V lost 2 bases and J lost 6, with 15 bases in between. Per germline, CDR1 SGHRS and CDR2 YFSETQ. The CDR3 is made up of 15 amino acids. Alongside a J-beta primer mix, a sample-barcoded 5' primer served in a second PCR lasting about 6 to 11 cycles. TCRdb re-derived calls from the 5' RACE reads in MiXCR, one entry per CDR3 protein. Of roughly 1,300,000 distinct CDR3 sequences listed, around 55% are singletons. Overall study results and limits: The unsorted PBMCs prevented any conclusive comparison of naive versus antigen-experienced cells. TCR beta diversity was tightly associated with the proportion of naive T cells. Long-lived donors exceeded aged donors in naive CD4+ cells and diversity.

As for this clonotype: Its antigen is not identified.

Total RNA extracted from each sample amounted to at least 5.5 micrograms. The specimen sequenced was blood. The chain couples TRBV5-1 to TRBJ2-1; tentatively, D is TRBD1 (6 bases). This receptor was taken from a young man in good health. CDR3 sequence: CASSLGQSDPNEQFF. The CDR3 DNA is TGCGCCAGCAGCTTAGGACAGTCTGATCCCAATGAGCAGTTCTTC.